The entry below describes one T cell receptor beta chain. The CDR3 contains 11 residues. Germline CDR1 SGHAT, CDR2 FQDESV (reference sequence). V lost 4 bases to trimming and J lost 15 bases, with 13 bases between them. RNA was extracted and reverse transcribed into cDNA as the sequencing template. Profiling relied on immunoSEQ multiplex PCR, and the TCRdb table lists in-frame clones only, not all of them. The sample records some 150,000 clones, roughly 82% being singletons. Treatment in this sample: oral pan-JAK inhibitor, 5-10 mg twice daily. These data are taken from a study of CD8+ T cells in alopecia areata. Study information: For the treated group, dosing was oral tofacitinib at 5 to 10 mg twice daily.

This chain uses TRBV11-1 with TRBJ2-4, with a tentative D call TRBD1 (6 bases). This material consisted of CD8+ T cells sorted from blood, taken at week 4, from a patient treated with tofacitinib. The sequence came from a human donor with alopecia areata. The chain's CDR3 is CASSSGTFLYF. The CDR3 DNA reads as TGTGCCAGCAGCTCCGGGACATTCTTGTACTTC.